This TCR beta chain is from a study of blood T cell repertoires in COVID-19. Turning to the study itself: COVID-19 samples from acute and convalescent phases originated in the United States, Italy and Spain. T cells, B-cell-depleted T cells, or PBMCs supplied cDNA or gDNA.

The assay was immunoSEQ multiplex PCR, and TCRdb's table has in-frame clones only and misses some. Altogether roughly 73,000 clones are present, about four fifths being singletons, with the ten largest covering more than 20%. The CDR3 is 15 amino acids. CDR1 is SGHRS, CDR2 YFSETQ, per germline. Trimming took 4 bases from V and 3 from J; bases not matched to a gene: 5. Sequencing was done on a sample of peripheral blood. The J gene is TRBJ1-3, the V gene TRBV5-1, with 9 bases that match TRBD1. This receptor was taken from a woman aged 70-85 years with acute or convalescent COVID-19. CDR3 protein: CASSPDRGYGNTIYF. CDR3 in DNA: TGCGCCAGCAGCCCTGACAGGGGGTATGGAAACACCATATATTTT.